The rows below give T cell receptor beta chains drawn from one sample of a study of OX40 agonist ivuxolimab in advanced cancers. Clones were read by immunoSEQ multiplex PCR, and TCRdb kept only the in-frame ones, dropping some. Of some 130,000 clones in the sample, about 92% were seen once. The specimen was CD4+ or CD8+ T cells sorted from blood, collected in a trial of the OX40 agonist ivuxolimab. These receptors all come from an adult with an advanced solid tumor such as melanoma, head and neck, liver or kidney cancer. Each CDR3 is given with its conserved first and last residue. A D gene is named only where the DNA matches it firmly. Part of the rows lack a size; the others show once, few, many or a class for expanded clones.

size,V,D,J,CDR3,DNA
.,TRBV4-3,.,TRBJ2-6,CASSQEGPLASGANVLTF,TGCGCCAGCAGCCAAGAAGGGCCCTTAGCCTCTGGTGCCAACGTCCTGACTTTC
.,TRBV9,TRBD2,TRBJ2-3,CASSVSGRGPDTQYF,TGTGCCAGCAGCGTAAGCGGGAGGGGGCCAGATACGCAGTATTTT
.,TRBV28,TRBD2,TRBJ2-1,CASSPGLAGFPYNEQFF,TGTGCCAGCAGTCCCGGACTAGCGGGATTCCCCTACAATGAGCAGTTCTTC
.,TRBV11-3,.,TRBJ2-7,CASSLQQGDEQYF,TGTGCCAGCAGCTTACAACAGGGAGACGAGCAGTACTTC
.,TRBV5-1,.,TRBJ2-7,CASSLALRTLRSSYEQYF,TGCGCCAGCAGCTTGGCCCTCCGTACGCTGAGAAGCTCCTACGAGCAGTACTTC
.,TRBV2,TRBD1,TRBJ2-7,CASSLNSGTGTF,TGTGCCAGCAGTCTAAATTCCGGGACAGGGACCTTC
few,TRBV2,.,TRBJ1-2,CASSEQGYGYTF,TGTGCCAGCAGTGAACAGGGCTATGGCTACACCTTC
.,TRBV6-5,.,TRBJ1-5,CASSLGGPNQPQHF,TGTGCCAGCAGCCTGGGGGGCCCCAATCAGCCCCAGCATTTT
.,TRBV25-1,.,TRBJ1-2,CASSDPFSNYGYTF,TGTGCCAGCAGTGATCCTTTTTCAAACTATGGCTACACCTTC
.,TRBV21-1,.,TRBJ2-7,CASSNWPGGIDEQYF,TGTGCCAGCAGCAATTGGCCAGGGGGCATTGACGAGCAGTACTTC
.,TRBV30,TRBD1,TRBJ2-7,CAWSEAGGSYEQYF,TGTGCCTGGAGTGAAGCAGGGGGAAGTTACGAGCAGTACTTC
.,TRBV30,.,TRBJ1-6,CAGREGSSYNSPLHF,TGTGCCGGCAGGGAGGGGAGCTCCTATAATTCACCCCTCCACTTT
.,TRBV5-1,TRBD2,TRBJ2-7,CASSSPNSGSGYEQYF,TGCGCCAGCAGCTCCCCCAATAGCGGGAGTGGCTACGAGCAGTACTTC
.,TRBV4-3,.,TRBJ1-2,CASSQEGRSNYGYTF,TGCGCCAGCAGCCAAGAGGGCAGGTCGAACTATGGCTACACCTTC
.,TRBV9,.,TRBJ2-3,CASSASGSYRTDTQYF,TGTGCCAGCAGCGCAAGCGGCTCCTACCGCACAGATACGCAGTATTTT
.,TRBV6-5,.,TRBJ2-7,CASSSTPGNEQYF,TGTGCCAGCAGTTCCACCCCAGGGAATGAGCAGTACTTC
.,TRBV19,.,TRBJ2-5,CASKLNHLKGTQYF,TGTGCCAGTAAACTAAACCATCTTAAAGGGACCCAGTACTTC
.,TRBV6-5,TRBD1,TRBJ2-3,CASSSRTGKADTQYF,TGTGCCAGCAGTTCCAGGACAGGGAAGGCAGATACGCAGTATTTT
.,TRBV19,.,TRBJ2-1,CASRGSSYNEQFF,TGTGCCAGCCGGGGGAGCTCCTACAATGAGCAGTTCTTC
.,TRBV5-8,TRBD1,TRBJ1-4,CASSPQGANEKLFF,TGTGCCAGCAGCCCACAGGGGGCTAATGAAAAACTGTTTTTT
.,TRBV11-2,.,TRBJ1-2,CASSFSVNYGYTF,TGTGCCAGCAGCTTTTCCGTTAACTATGGCTACACCTTC
.,TRBV21-1,.,TRBJ1-4,CASSKGSRSVGEKLFF,TGTGCCAGCAGCAAGGGGAGCCGGTCCGTGGGTGAAAAACTGTTTTTT
once,TRBV19,.,TRBJ1-2,CASSPQQIYGYTF,TGTGCCAGTAGTCCACAGCAAATCTATGGCTACACCTTC
few,TRBV19,.,TRBJ1-6,CASSTRAVPNSPLHF,TGTGCCAGTAGTACCCGGGCCGTGCCCAATTCACCCCTCCACTTT
few,TRBV10-1,.,TRBJ2-3,CATGGPVF,TGCGCCACCGGCGGGCCTGTTTTT
.,TRBV21-1,.,TRBJ1-6,CASSTQWMQGPPLHF,TGTGCCAGCAGCACCCAATGGATGCAGGGGCCACCCCTCCACTTT
.,TRBV18,.,TRBJ1-3,CASSPEITRNTIYF,TGTGCCAGCTCACCAGAAATTACTAGGAACACCATATATTTT
.,TRBV30,.,TRBJ1-4,CAWSVRGGTRKLFF,TGTGCCTGGAGTGTTCGAGGGGGTACGAGGAAACTGTTTTTT
.,TRBV5-4,.,TRBJ2-7,CASSPDGGGHYEQYF,TGTGCCAGCAGCCCCGACGGCGGGGGCCATTACGAGCAGTACTTC
.,TRBV7-8,TRBD1,TRBJ2-4,CASSRLTQGSHGDIQYF,TGTGCCAGCAGCCGATTGACACAGGGGTCCCACGGGGACATTCAGTACTTC
.,TRBV11-2,.,TRBJ2-6,CASSSVIRSGANVLTF,TGTGCCAGCAGCTCAGTCATTAGGTCTGGGGCCAACGTCCTGACTTTC
.,TRBV28,.,TRBJ2-7,CASNWKDSNSYEQYF,TGTGCCAGCAACTGGAAGGACAGCAACTCCTACGAGCAGTACTTC
.,TRBV6-5,.,TRBJ1-5,CASSLQGLGNQPQHF,TGTGCCAGCAGTTTGCAGGGGTTAGGCAATCAGCCCCAGCATTTT
.,TRBV6-5,.,TRBJ1-1,CASNFPLGDAFF,TGTGCCAGCAACTTCCCCCTGGGGGATGCTTTCTTT
.,TRBV5-6,TRBD1,TRBJ1-6,CASSRNRGWDSPLHF,TGTGCCAGCAGCCGGAACAGGGGGTGGGATTCACCCCTCCACTTT
once,TRBV18,.,TRBJ2-2,CASSPDQGHLFF,TGTGCCAGCTCACCAGACCAGGGGCACCTGTTTTTT
.,TRBV6-1,.,TRBJ1-1,CASSERKRQLVTEAFF,TGTGCCAGCAGTGAACGCAAGAGGCAACTGGTGACTGAAGCTTTCTTT
.,TRBV18,.,TRBJ2-3,CASSPIGQVSDTQYF,TGTGCCAGCTCACCAATCGGCCAGGTCTCTGATACGCAGTATTTT
.,TRBV7-2,.,TRBJ2-7,CASSLGAGGFYEQYF,TGTGCCAGCAGCCTGGGGGCAGGAGGCTTCTACGAGCAGTACTTC
.,TRBV5-1,.,TRBJ1-3,CASSLADSGNTIYF,TGCGCCAGCAGCTTGGCGGACTCTGGAAACACCATATATTTT
.,TRBV2,.,TRBJ1-1,CASSDPERVGNTEAFF,TGTGCCAGCAGTGATCCCGAGCGAGTGGGGAACACTGAAGCTTTCTTT
once,TRBV28,TRBD1,TRBJ1-2,CASSRWDRGLYGYTF,TGTGCCAGCAGCCGGTGGGACAGGGGCCTATATGGCTACACCTTC
once,TRBV11-1,.,TRBJ2-7,CASSFGDDTYEQYF,TGTGCCAGCAGCTTCGGGGACGACACCTACGAGCAGTACTTC
.,TRBV2,.,TRBJ2-7,CASRGGTVVSYEQYF,TGTGCCAGCAGGGGGGGGACAGTCGTCTCCTACGAGCAGTACTTC
.,TRBV5-1,.,TRBJ1-5,CASSLDAGGTLNQPQHF,TGCGCCAGCAGCTTGGACGCGGGCGGGACACTAAATCAGCCCCAGCATTTT
.,TRBV6-6,.,TRBJ1-1,CASSRVANTEAFF,TGTGCCAGCAGTAGGGTGGCGAACACTGAAGCTTTCTTT
.,TRBV2,.,TRBJ1-1,CASSWMEATPSEAFF,TGTGCCAGCAGTTGGATGGAGGCCACGCCGAGTGAAGCTTTCTTT
.,TRBV6-6,TRBD1,TRBJ1-5,CASSYPTGDEQPQHF,TGTGCCAGCAGTTACCCGACAGGGGACGAACAGCCCCAGCATTTT
.,TRBV5-8,TRBD2,TRBJ2-1,CASSSTKTSGAYNEQFF,TGTGCCAGCAGCTCAACAAAGACTAGCGGGGCGTACAATGAGCAGTTCTTC
.,TRBV2,.,TRBJ1-1,CASRIGEIMNTEAFF,TGTGCCAGCCGAATCGGGGAGATCATGAACACTGAAGCTTTCTTT